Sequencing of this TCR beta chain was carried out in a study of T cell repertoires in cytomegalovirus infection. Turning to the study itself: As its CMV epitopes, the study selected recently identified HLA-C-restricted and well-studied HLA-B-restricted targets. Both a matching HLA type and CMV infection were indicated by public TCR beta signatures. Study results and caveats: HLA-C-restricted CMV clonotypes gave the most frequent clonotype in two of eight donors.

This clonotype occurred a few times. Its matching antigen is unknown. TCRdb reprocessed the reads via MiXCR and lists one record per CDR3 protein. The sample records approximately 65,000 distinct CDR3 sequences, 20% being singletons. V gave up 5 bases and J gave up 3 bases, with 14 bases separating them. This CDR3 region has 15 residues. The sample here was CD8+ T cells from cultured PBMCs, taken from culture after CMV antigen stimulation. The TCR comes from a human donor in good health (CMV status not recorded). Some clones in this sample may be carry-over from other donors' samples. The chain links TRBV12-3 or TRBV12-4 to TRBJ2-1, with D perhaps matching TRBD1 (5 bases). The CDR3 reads CASSGRQPFYNEQFF. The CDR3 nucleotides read TGTGCCAGCAGTGGCCGACAGCCTTTCTACAATGAGCAGTTCTTC.